Following are 5 T cell receptor beta chains from one sample sequenced in a study of blood T cell repertoires in COVID-19. Clones were sequenced by immunoSEQ multiplex PCR, and TCRdb holds only the in-frame ones, with some missing. The sample contains about 250,000 clones, 88% of which appear only once. Sequenced: peripheral blood. Source of these receptors: a middle-aged woman who had recovered from COVID-19.

This chain connects TRBV5-1 to TRBJ2-3; D may be TRBD2 (5 bases). CDR3 size: 15 residues. Germline V gene sequence: CDR1 SGHRS, CDR2 YFSETQ. Trimming took off 6 bases at V and 5 bases at J, with 19 bases between the two ends. The CDR3 loop reads CASNAEGGSGDTQYF. CDR3 nucleotide sequence: TGCGCCAGCAATGCCGAGGGCGGCTCTGGAGATACGCAGTATTTT.

This clone was seen only a few times. V and J are TRBV12-3 or TRBV12-4 and TRBJ1-1, with TRBD1 matching 7 bases. Trimming took 1 base from V and 5 from J; bases not matched to a gene: 1. This CDR3 comprises 13 residues. The CDR3 loop reads CASSLGDRTEAFF. DNA for the CDR3: TGTGCCAGCAGTTTAGGGGACAGAACTGAAGCTTTCTTT.

The V gene is TRBV7-2, the J gene TRBJ2-1; D ambiguous. V lost 4 bases and J 5 bases, leaving 9 bases between the germline ends. Germline CDR1 reads SGHTA; CDR2 reads FQGNSA. The CDR3 has 13 amino acids. The CDR3 loop reads CASSSTLDNEQFF. The CDR3 coding sequence is TGTGCCAGCAGCTCAACCCTAGACAATGAGCAGTTCTTC.

This chain connects TRBV4-3 to TRBJ1-2; weak D call: TRBD1 (6 bases). V was pared by 4 bases and J by 5 bases, with 17 bases between. The CDR3 covers 15 residues. Looked up from germline, CDR1 is LGHNA and CDR2 is YSLEER. The CDR3 sequence: CASSRSPGGRYGYTF. CDR3 DNA: TGCGCCAGCAGCCGGAGCCCGGGGGGCAGATATGGCTACACCTTC.

This clone was seen only a few times. The chain uses TRBV6-6 and TRBJ1-4; D is possibly TRBD1 (6 bases). The germline gives CDR1 MNHNY, CDR2 SVGAGI (reference sequence). V was trimmed by 6 bases and J by 8 bases, leaving 10 bases between them. The CDR3 extends over 12 amino acids. CDR3 sequence (DNA): TGTGCCAGCAGCCAGGGGTGGGAAAAACTGTTTTTT. Translation: CASSQGWEKLFF.